This is a list of T cell receptor beta chains from one sample in a study of cytomegalovirus exposure and HLA in healthy donors. TCRdb's copy holds only in-frame clones and misses some; the assay was immunoSEQ multiplex PCR. The sample lists under 150,000 clones; over 70% were seen once. Sequencing input: PBMCs. These receptors came from a woman aged 35 to 49 in good health and CMV-seronegative. The CDR3 runs from the conserved cysteine through the conserved F or W. A D gene is named only where the DNA matches it firmly. Clone size appears in some rows only: once, few, many, or a class for an expanded clone.

CDR3nt: TGTGCCAGCAGTCCCCGGACAGAACAATATAGCAATCAGCCCCAGCATTTT
CDR3aa: CASSPRTEQYSNQPQHF
j_gene: TRBJ1-5
abundance: once
len: 17
d_gene: .
v_gene: TRBV28

CDR3nt: TGTGCCAGCAGTGAAGAGTATAGCAATCAGCCCCAGCATTTT
CDR3aa: CASSEEYSNQPQHF
j_gene: TRBJ1-5
abundance: .
len: 14
d_gene: .
v_gene: TRBV6-4

CDR3nt: TGTGCCAGTAGTATAGGAGGCTACGAGCAGTACTTC
CDR3aa: CASSIGGYEQYF
j_gene: TRBJ2-7
abundance: .
len: 12
d_gene: .
v_gene: TRBV19

CDR3nt: TGTGCCAGCAGCTTGGAGGCGGCGATGAACACTGAAGCTTTCTTT
CDR3aa: CASSLEAAMNTEAFF
j_gene: TRBJ1-1
abundance: once
len: 15
d_gene: .
v_gene: TRBV5-4

CDR3nt: TGTGCCAGCAGTGAAATTAGTTTTAAGTCCTACGAGCAGTACTTC
CDR3aa: CASSEISFKSYEQYF
j_gene: TRBJ2-7
abundance: .
len: 15
d_gene: .
v_gene: TRBV6-1

CDR3nt: TGCAGCGTATGGCAGGGGGCGGGAGAGCAGTACTTC
CDR3aa: CSVWQGAGEQYF
j_gene: TRBJ2-7
abundance: .
len: 12
d_gene: TRBD1
v_gene: TRBV29-1

CDR3nt: TGTGCCAGCAGTTTACTAGGGGTACGGTACGAGCAGTACTTC
CDR3aa: CASSLLGVRYEQYF
j_gene: TRBJ2-7
abundance: .
len: 14
d_gene: .
v_gene: TRBV28

CDR3nt: TGTGCCAGCAGCCTAGGGGCTAGCGGGGCCCGGGAGACCCAGTACTTC
CDR3aa: CASSLGASGARETQYF
j_gene: TRBJ2-5
abundance: .
len: 16
d_gene: TRBD2
v_gene: TRBV11-2

CDR3nt: TGTGCCAGCAGTTCCGCAGGGGGGAGAGGAAACACCATATATTTT
CDR3aa: CASSSAGGRGNTIYF
j_gene: TRBJ1-3
abundance: once
len: 15
d_gene: TRBD1
v_gene: TRBV6-1

CDR3nt: TGTGCCAGCAGTACGACCCAGGGGGCCGGTGGCTACACCTTC
CDR3aa: CASSTTQGAGGYTF
j_gene: TRBJ1-2
abundance: .
len: 14
d_gene: TRBD1
v_gene: TRBV28

CDR3nt: TGTGCCAGCAGTGAACGATCGACAGGGGCCATATATTTT
CDR3aa: CASSERSTGAIYF
j_gene: TRBJ1-3
abundance: once
len: 13
d_gene: TRBD1
v_gene: TRBV6-1

CDR3nt: TGTGCCAGCACCCGAGGGAGGGGAGCCAAAAACATTCAGTACTTC
CDR3aa: CASTRGRGAKNIQYF
j_gene: TRBJ2-4
abundance: .
len: 15
d_gene: TRBD2
v_gene: TRBV5-6

CDR3nt: TGTGCCAGCAGCTTAACCCCACAGTGGGACAATGAGCAGTTCTTC
CDR3aa: CASSLTPQWDNEQFF
j_gene: TRBJ2-1
abundance: .
len: 15
d_gene: .
v_gene: TRBV7-3

CDR3nt: TGTGCCACCAGCAGAGATGCTGACAACTACGAGCAGTACTTC
CDR3aa: CATSRDADNYEQYF
j_gene: TRBJ2-7
abundance: .
len: 14
d_gene: .
v_gene: TRBV15

CDR3nt: TGTGCCAGCGAAACAGGGGAGAGGAGCACAGATACGCAGTATTTT
CDR3aa: CASETGERSTDTQYF
j_gene: TRBJ2-3
abundance: .
len: 15
d_gene: TRBD1
v_gene: TRBV28

CDR3nt: TGTGCCAGCAGTCACCCCGGGGGGGTTGGAGAGACCCAGTACTTC
CDR3aa: CASSHPGGVGETQYF
j_gene: TRBJ2-5
abundance: .
len: 15
d_gene: TRBD2
v_gene: TRBV7-2

CDR3nt: TGTGCCAGCGGATTACAGGGTAAGGGTCTTCAAGAGACCCAGTACTTC
CDR3aa: CASGLQGKGLQETQYF
j_gene: TRBJ2-5
abundance: .
len: 16
d_gene: .
v_gene: TRBV2

CDR3nt: TGTGCCAGCAGTTTATTTCGGGGGGCGCGCGGCTACACCTTC
CDR3aa: CASSLFRGARGYTF
j_gene: TRBJ1-2
abundance: .
len: 14
d_gene: .
v_gene: TRBV27

CDR3nt: TGCGCCAGCAGCGGGACAGGCGGCAAGAACTATGGCTACACCTTC
CDR3aa: CASSGTGGKNYGYTF
j_gene: TRBJ1-2
abundance: .
len: 15
d_gene: TRBD1
v_gene: TRBV5-1

CDR3nt: TGTGCCAGCAGTGCCAAAGGGGGGGACCAAGAGACCCAGTACTTC
CDR3aa: CASSAKGGDQETQYF
j_gene: TRBJ2-5
abundance: .
len: 15
d_gene: .
v_gene: TRBV6-4

CDR3nt: TGTGCCAGCAGCTCCAACAGGGATCTTCTCGACAATGAGCAGTTCTTC
CDR3aa: CASSSNRDLLDNEQFF
j_gene: TRBJ2-1
abundance: .
len: 16
d_gene: .
v_gene: TRBV9

CDR3nt: TGTGCCAGCAGCGACGGACAGGGGCGCTCCTACGAGCAGTACTTC
CDR3aa: CASSDGQGRSYEQYF
j_gene: TRBJ2-7
abundance: .
len: 15
d_gene: TRBD1
v_gene: TRBV6-5

CDR3nt: TGTGCCAGCAGTATTCAGGGCGGTGGTTCAGCTTTCTTT
CDR3aa: CASSIQGGGSAFF
j_gene: TRBJ1-1
abundance: .
len: 13
d_gene: .
v_gene: TRBV6-6

CDR3nt: TGTGCCAGCAGTTTAGAGACAGGGAGAAATGAGCAGTTCTTC
CDR3aa: CASSLETGRNEQFF
j_gene: TRBJ2-1
abundance: few
len: 14
d_gene: TRBD1
v_gene: TRBV28

CDR3nt: TGTGCTCCCTCGGGGGGCAATCCCTACGAGCAGTACTTC
CDR3aa: CAPSGGNPYEQYF
j_gene: TRBJ2-7
abundance: .
len: 13
d_gene: .
v_gene: TRBV7-5

CDR3nt: TGCGCCAGCAGCGCGGCCGTTGGGGGCGGTGGCTACACCTTC
CDR3aa: CASSAAVGGGGYTF
j_gene: TRBJ1-2
abundance: .
len: 14
d_gene: .
v_gene: TRBV5-1

CDR3nt: TGTGCCTGGAGTATTAGGGGGCTGGGGAACCAGCCCCAGCATTTT
CDR3aa: CAWSIRGLGNQPQHF
j_gene: TRBJ1-5
abundance: .
len: 15
d_gene: TRBD1
v_gene: TRBV30

CDR3nt: TGTGCCAGCAAGGGAAGGGGCTTGTACTTC
CDR3aa: CASKGRGLYF
j_gene: TRBJ2-4
abundance: .
len: 10
d_gene: .
v_gene: TRBV2

CDR3nt: TGCACCAGCAGCCAAGATCGCCAGGGAAATTTTGGCGGGGAGGACAATGAGCAGTTCTTC
CDR3aa: CTSSQDRQGNFGGEDNEQFF
j_gene: TRBJ2-1
abundance: .
len: 20
d_gene: .
v_gene: TRBV1

CDR3nt: TGTGCCAGCAACGGGGAATGGGGCACTGAAGCTTTCTTT
CDR3aa: CASNGEWGTEAFF
j_gene: TRBJ1-1
abundance: few
len: 13
d_gene: .
v_gene: TRBV2

CDR3nt: TGTGCCAGCGGAACGGGACACCAAAGCACAGATACGCAGTATTTT
CDR3aa: CASGTGHQSTDTQYF
j_gene: TRBJ2-3
abundance: once
len: 15
d_gene: .
v_gene: TRBV7-3

CDR3nt: TGTGCCAGCAGTGAAGTCCCAGGGCTGGAGCAGCCCCAGCATTTT
CDR3aa: CASSEVPGLEQPQHF
j_gene: TRBJ1-5
abundance: few
len: 15
d_gene: .
v_gene: TRBV6-1

CDR3nt: TGCAGCGTGAGCGGGAGGGCTTACAATGAGCAGTTCTTC
CDR3aa: CSVSGRAYNEQFF
j_gene: TRBJ2-1
abundance: .
len: 13
d_gene: TRBD2
v_gene: TRBV29-1

CDR3nt: TGTGCCAGCAGTTACCCCGGGGCTAATGGGGGGAATGAGCAGTTCTTC
CDR3aa: CASSYPGANGGNEQFF
j_gene: TRBJ2-1
abundance: .
len: 16
d_gene: .
v_gene: TRBV6-5

CDR3nt: TGTGCCAGCAGTGAATACGCCGCCGGGAACTATGGCTACACCTTC
CDR3aa: CASSEYAAGNYGYTF
j_gene: TRBJ1-2
abundance: .
len: 15
d_gene: .
v_gene: TRBV25-1

CDR3nt: TGTGCCAGCTCAGCCGCCGGTGGCAATCAGCCCCAGCATTTT
CDR3aa: CASSAAGGNQPQHF
j_gene: TRBJ1-5
abundance: .
len: 14
d_gene: .
v_gene: TRBV18

CDR3nt: TGTGCCAGCAGCGAACAACAGGGGGCCTACGAGCAGTACTTC
CDR3aa: CASSEQQGAYEQYF
j_gene: TRBJ2-7
abundance: .
len: 14
d_gene: TRBD1
v_gene: TRBV5-4

CDR3nt: TGTGCCAGCAGCAACCGGCGACTAGCGCAGCAGTTCTTC
CDR3aa: CASSNRRLAQQFF
j_gene: TRBJ2-1
abundance: few
len: 13
d_gene: TRBD2
v_gene: TRBV6-1

CDR3nt: TGTGCCAGCAGCGTAGAAGCTATCCCTGGAAACACCATATATTTT
CDR3aa: CASSVEAIPGNTIYF
j_gene: TRBJ1-3
abundance: .
len: 15
d_gene: .
v_gene: TRBV9

CDR3nt: TGTGCCAGTAGACGACAGGGGGTAGATACGCAGTATTTT
CDR3aa: CASRRQGVDTQYF
j_gene: TRBJ2-3
abundance: .
len: 13
d_gene: TRBD1
v_gene: TRBV19

CDR3nt: TGTGCCAGCAGCTCCGCCGGGACAGGGGCCGGGGAGCTGTTTTTT
CDR3aa: CASSSAGTGAGELFF
j_gene: TRBJ2-2
abundance: few
len: 15
d_gene: TRBD1
v_gene: TRBV11-3

CDR3nt: TGTGCCAGCAGCCAGGGACTAGCGGGCCATGAGCAGTTCTTC
CDR3aa: CASSQGLAGHEQFF
j_gene: TRBJ2-1
abundance: .
len: 14
d_gene: TRBD2
v_gene: TRBV7-2

CDR3nt: TGTTCCAGCAGCTTAGGACAGGCACTCACCTCCTACGAGCAGTACTTC
CDR3aa: CSSSLGQALTSYEQYF
j_gene: TRBJ2-7
abundance: .
len: 16
d_gene: TRBD1
v_gene: TRBV7-9

CDR3nt: TGTGCCAGCAGTCCCTCCCCCTACAGGGGATACGCTACAGGGGTCTACGAGCAGTACTTC
CDR3aa: CASSPSPYRGYATGVYEQYF
j_gene: TRBJ2-7
abundance: .
len: 20
d_gene: TRBD1
v_gene: TRBV2

CDR3nt: TGTGCCAGCAGCGCGGGAGGGGTCACTGAAGCTTTCTTT
CDR3aa: CASSAGGVTEAFF
j_gene: TRBJ1-1
abundance: .
len: 13
d_gene: .
v_gene: TRBV9

CDR3nt: TGTGCCAGTTCAACCCCGGGTACCCGCGAGCAGTACTTC
CDR3aa: CASSTPGTREQYF
j_gene: TRBJ2-7
abundance: .
len: 13
d_gene: .
v_gene: TRBV19

CDR3nt: TGTGCCAGCAGTGAAGCTGTGACAGCGGGGGAGACCCAGTACTTC
CDR3aa: CASSEAVTAGETQYF
j_gene: TRBJ2-5
abundance: .
len: 15
d_gene: TRBD2
v_gene: TRBV2

CDR3nt: TGTGCCAGCAGTCGACAGGGTGAGGGTTCACCCCTCCACTTT
CDR3aa: CASSRQGEGSPLHF
j_gene: TRBJ1-6
abundance: .
len: 14
d_gene: TRBD1
v_gene: TRBV6-1

CDR3nt: TGTGCCAGCAGCCATGCCGGTACTAACTATGGCTACACCTTC
CDR3aa: CASSHAGTNYGYTF
j_gene: TRBJ1-2
abundance: few
len: 14
d_gene: .
v_gene: TRBV5-4

CDR3nt: TGTGCCAGCAGCCCCCGGGGGGCCAATATTAACTATGGCTACACCTTC
CDR3aa: CASSPRGANINYGYTF
j_gene: TRBJ1-2
abundance: .
len: 16
d_gene: .
v_gene: TRBV9

CDR3nt: TGTGCCAGCAGCTCCCTTCGAAAATTGATACAGGGCCCACAGTTCTTC
CDR3aa: CASSSLRKLIQGPQFF
j_gene: TRBJ2-1
abundance: .
len: 16
d_gene: .
v_gene: TRBV5-6

CDR3nt: TGTGCCAGCCGGGACAGTTGGGCGTCAATGGTGGAGTTCTTC
CDR3aa: CASRDSWASMVEFF
j_gene: TRBJ2-1
abundance: .
len: 14
d_gene: TRBD1
v_gene: TRBV7-8

CDR3nt: TGCGCCAGCACCCGACAGGGAAACACCGGGGAGCTGTTTTTT
CDR3aa: CASTRQGNTGELFF
j_gene: TRBJ2-2
abundance: .
len: 14
d_gene: TRBD1
v_gene: TRBV5-1

CDR3nt: TGTGCCACCAGCAGAGAGATCGGGAGATTGGGTTACGAGCAGTACTTC
CDR3aa: CATSREIGRLGYEQYF
j_gene: TRBJ2-7
abundance: .
len: 16
d_gene: .
v_gene: TRBV15

CDR3nt: TGTGCCAGCAACCTTCGGACCGGGAGGGATTCCTACGAGCAGTACTTC
CDR3aa: CASNLRTGRDSYEQYF
j_gene: TRBJ2-7
abundance: .
len: 16
d_gene: TRBD2
v_gene: TRBV28